The subject of this entry is one TCR beta chain. This record belongs to a study of blood T cell repertoires in COVID-19. Study information: Material from acute and convalescent COVID-19 was sourced from the United States, Italy and Spain. From T cells, B-cell-depleted T cells, or PBMCs came the material, which was cDNA or gDNA.

The CDR3 has 19 amino acids. Per the germline V gene, CDR1 is LGHDT and CDR2 is YNNKEL (reference sequence). V lost 2 bases and J 8 bases, leaving 27 bases between the germline ends. During active infection, Seattle patients enrolled and were then monitored through disease. The assay was immunoSEQ multiplex PCR, and TCRdb's table has in-frame clones only and misses some. Altogether about 210,000 clones are present, less than 90% being singletons, with the ten largest covering 10%. This clonotype originated in a woman aged 80 or older with COVID-19, enrolled during active disease. The chain couples TRBV3-1 (or the pseudogene TRBV3-2) to TRBJ2-2; D is possibly TRBD2 (5 bases). The sequenced material came from peripheral blood. The CDR3 region has the DNA TGTGCCAGCAGCCAAACGTTGGGCGCCAGCAATTCGTGGAGGGGGGAGCTGTTTTTT. Its translation is CASSQTLGASNSWRGELFF.